The present T cell receptor (beta chain) was sequenced within a study of Graves' ophthalmopathy and Graves' hyperthyroidism. The V and J ends lost 6 bases and 4 bases, in that order; junction bases with no gene match: 3. The CDR3 loop spans 13 amino acids. Per the germline V gene, CDR1 is WNHNN and CDR2 is SYGVQD (reference sequence). The sequenced template was RNA, covering the TCR beta CDR3 region. Amplification began with first-round RT-PCR using HTBI primers, then second-round multiplex PCR was performed. TCRdb reprocessed the multiplex PCR reads via MiXCR and lists one record per CDR3 protein. The sample records roughly 300,000 distinct CDR3 sequences, under 20% being singletons. Every ophthalmopathy donor presented moderate-to-severe activity, CAS ≥3, NOSPECS ≥4 and duration under 3 months. This clonotype was counted at least ten times.

The TCR comes from an adult man with Graves' ophthalmopathy. The specimen was peripheral blood. The rearrangement links TRBV10-1 to TRBJ2-3; 8 nucleotides align to TRBD1. DNA of the CDR3: TGCGCCAGCAGAGAGGGACAGGCAGATACGCAGTATTTT. Protein sequence: CASREGQADTQYF.